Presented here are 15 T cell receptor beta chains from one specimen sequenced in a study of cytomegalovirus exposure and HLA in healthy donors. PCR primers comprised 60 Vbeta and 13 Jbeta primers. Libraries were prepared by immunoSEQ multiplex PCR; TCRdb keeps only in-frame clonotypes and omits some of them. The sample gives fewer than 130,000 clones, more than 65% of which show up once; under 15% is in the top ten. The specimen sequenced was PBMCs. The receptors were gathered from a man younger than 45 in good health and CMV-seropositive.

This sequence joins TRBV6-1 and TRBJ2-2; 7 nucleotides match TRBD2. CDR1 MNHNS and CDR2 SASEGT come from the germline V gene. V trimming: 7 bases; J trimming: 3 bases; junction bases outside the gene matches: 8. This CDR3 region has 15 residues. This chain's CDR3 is CASKKGGDHTGELFF. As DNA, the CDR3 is TGTGCCAGCAAAAAGGGAGGGGATCACACCGGGGAGCTGTTTTTT.

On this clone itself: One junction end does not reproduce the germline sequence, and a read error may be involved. CDR3 loop: CASSRTSGEPKTQYF. The CDR3, as DNA: TGTGCTAGCAGTCGGACTAGCGGGGAACCCAAGACCCAGTACTTC. The rearrangement joins TRBV7-7 to TRBJ2-5, with 12 positions matching TRBD2. CDR1 and CDR2 (germline): SSHAT, FNYEAQ (reference sequence). This CDR3 is built from 15 residues. Variable domain in full (rest from reference TRBV7-7 and TRBJ2-5): GAGVSQSPRYKVTKRGQDVTLRCDPISSHATLYWYQQALGQGPEFLTYFNYEAQPDKSGLPSDRFSAERPEGSISTLTIQRTEQRDSAMYRCASSRTSGEPKTQYFGPGTRLLVL.

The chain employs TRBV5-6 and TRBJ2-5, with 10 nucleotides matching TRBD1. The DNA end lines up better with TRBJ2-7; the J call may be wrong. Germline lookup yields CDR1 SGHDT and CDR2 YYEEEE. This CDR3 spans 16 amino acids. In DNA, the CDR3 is TGTGCCAGCAGCTTGTCAATGGGACAGGGGATTTACGAGCAGTACTTC. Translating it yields CASSLSMGQGIYEQYF.

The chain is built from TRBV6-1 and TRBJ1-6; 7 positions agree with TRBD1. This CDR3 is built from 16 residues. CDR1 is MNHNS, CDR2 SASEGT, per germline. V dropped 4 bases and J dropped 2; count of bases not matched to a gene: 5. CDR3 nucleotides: TGTGCCAGCAGTGCCACAGACAGGGCCTATAATTCACCCCTCCACTTT. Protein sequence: CASSATDRAYNSPLHF.

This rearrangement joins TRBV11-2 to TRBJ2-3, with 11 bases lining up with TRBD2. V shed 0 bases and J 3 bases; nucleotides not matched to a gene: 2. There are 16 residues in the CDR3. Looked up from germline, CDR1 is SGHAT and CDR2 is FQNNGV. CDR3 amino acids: CASSLDTSGGTDTQYF. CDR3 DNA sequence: TGTGCCAGCAGCTTAGACACTAGCGGGGGAACAGATACGCAGTATTTT.

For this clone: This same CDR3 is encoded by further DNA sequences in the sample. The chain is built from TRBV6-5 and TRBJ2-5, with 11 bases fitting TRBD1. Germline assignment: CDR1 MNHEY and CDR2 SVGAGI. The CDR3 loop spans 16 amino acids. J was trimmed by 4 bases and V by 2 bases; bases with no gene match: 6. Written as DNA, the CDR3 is TGTGCCAGCAGTTACAGGGACAGGGGGAGAGGAGAGACCCAGTACTTC. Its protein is CASSYRDRGRGETQYF.

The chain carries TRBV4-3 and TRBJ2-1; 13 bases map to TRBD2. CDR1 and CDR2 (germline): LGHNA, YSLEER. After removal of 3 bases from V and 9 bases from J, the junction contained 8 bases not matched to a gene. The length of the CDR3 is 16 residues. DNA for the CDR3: TGCGCCAGCAGCCAGGAACTAGCGGGGGGGCGGGGTGAGCAGTTCTTC. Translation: CASSQELAGGRGEQFF.

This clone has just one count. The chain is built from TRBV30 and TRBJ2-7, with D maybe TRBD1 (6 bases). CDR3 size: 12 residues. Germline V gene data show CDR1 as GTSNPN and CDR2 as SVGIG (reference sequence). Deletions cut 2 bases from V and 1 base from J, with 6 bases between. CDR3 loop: CAWSRGSYEQYF. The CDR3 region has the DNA TGTGCCTGGAGTAGGGGGTCCTACGAGCAGTACTTC.

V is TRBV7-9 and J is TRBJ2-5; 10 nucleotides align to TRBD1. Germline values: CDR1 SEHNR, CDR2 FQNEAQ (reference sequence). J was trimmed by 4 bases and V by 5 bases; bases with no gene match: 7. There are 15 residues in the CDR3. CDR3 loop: CASSKWTGGLETQYF. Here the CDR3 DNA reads TGTGCCAGCAGCAAGTGGACAGGGGGGTTAGAGACCCAGTACTTC.

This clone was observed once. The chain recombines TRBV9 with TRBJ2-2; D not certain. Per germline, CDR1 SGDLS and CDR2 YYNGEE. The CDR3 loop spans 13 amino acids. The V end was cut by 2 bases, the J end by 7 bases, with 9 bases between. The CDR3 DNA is TGTGCCAGCAGCGTTCTGAACGGCGGGGAGCTGTTTTTT. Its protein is CASSVLNGGELFF.

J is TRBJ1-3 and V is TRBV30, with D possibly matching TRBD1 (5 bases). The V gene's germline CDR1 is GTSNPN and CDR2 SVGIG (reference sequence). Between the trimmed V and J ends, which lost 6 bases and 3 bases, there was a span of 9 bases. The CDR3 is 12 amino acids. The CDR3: CACGQFGNTIYF. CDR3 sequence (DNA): TGTGCCTGCGGACAATTTGGAAACACCATATATTTT.

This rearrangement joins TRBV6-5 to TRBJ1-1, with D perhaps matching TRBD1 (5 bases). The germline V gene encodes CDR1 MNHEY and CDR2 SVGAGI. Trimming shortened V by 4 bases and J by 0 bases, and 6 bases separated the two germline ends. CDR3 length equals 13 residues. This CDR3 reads CASSWGVNTEAFF. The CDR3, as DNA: TGTGCCAGCAGTTGGGGGGTGAACACTGAAGCTTTCTTT.

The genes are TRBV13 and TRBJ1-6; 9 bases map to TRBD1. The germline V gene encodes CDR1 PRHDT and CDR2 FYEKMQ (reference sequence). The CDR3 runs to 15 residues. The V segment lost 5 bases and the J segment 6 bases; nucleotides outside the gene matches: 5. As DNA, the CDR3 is TGTGCCAGCAGCCCCGGACAGGGGAGTAATTCACCCCTCCACTTT. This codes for CASSPGQGSNSPLHF.

For the CDR3, the DNA is TGTGCCAGCAGAACAGGGGGCGGCAATCAGCCCCAGCATTTT. The encoded protein is CASRTGGGNQPQHF. The rearrangement uses TRBV6-1 and TRBJ1-5; 9 bases map to TRBD1. V lost 6 bases to trimming and J lost 2 bases; unmatched junction nucleotides: 2. The CDR3 covers 14 residues. In germline, CDR1 is MNHNS, CDR2 SASEGT.

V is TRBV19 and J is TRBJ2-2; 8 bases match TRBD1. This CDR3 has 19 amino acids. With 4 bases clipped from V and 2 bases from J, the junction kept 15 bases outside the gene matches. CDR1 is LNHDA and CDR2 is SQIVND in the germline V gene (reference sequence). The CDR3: CASSTMDRAPTFNTGELFF. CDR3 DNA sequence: TGTGCCAGTAGTACCATGGACAGGGCGCCTACCTTTAACACCGGGGAGCTGTTTTTT.